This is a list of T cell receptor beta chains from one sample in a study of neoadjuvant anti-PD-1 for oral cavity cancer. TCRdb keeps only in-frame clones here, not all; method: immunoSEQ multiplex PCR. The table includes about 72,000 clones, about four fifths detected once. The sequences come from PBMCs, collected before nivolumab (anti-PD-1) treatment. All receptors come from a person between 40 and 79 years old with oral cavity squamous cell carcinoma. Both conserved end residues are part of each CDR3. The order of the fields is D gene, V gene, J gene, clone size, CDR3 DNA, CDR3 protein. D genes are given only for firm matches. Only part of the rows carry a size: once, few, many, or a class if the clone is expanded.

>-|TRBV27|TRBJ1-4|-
TGTGCCAGCAGTTTTTCGGGGTCTAATGAAAAACTGTTTTTT
CASSFSGSNEKLFF
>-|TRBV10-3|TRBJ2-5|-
TGTGCCATCAGTGAAGTCCGTGACCCTCGTATGAGGAAGACCCAGTACTTC
CAISEVRDPRMRKTQYF
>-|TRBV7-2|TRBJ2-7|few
TGTGCCAGCAGCTTAGGGATCGGACAGTCACTCGCCTTTAGCTTGCAGTACTTC
CASSLGIGQSLAFSLQYF
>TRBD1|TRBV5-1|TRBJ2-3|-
TGCGCCAGCAGCTCACCGGGGACAGGGGATGATACGCAGTATTTT
CASSSPGTGDDTQYF
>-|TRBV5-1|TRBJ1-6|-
TGCGCCAGCAGCTTGGTGGGGCTGGGGGGCAATTCACCCCTCCACTTT
CASSLVGLGGNSPLHF
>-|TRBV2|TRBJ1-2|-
TGTGCCAGCAGTGATTGGGTGACAGGAGCCTATGGCTACACCTTC
CASSDWVTGAYGYTF
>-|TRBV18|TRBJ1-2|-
TGTGCCAGCTCACCAGTAGGGGACTATGGCTACACCTTC
CASSPVGDYGYTF
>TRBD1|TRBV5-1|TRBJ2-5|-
TGCGCCAGCAGCTACAACAACCGGGACAGGGGGCTCCAAGAGACCCAGTACTTC
CASSYNNRDRGLQETQYF
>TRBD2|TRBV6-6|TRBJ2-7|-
TGTGCCAGCAGCAGCCCCCTGGCAGGGAGGGACGAGCAGTACTTC
CASSSPLAGRDEQYF
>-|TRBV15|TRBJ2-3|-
TGTGCCACCAGCAGAGGGCGGGGGACACCTAGCACAGATACGCAGTATTTT
CATSRGRGTPSTDTQYF
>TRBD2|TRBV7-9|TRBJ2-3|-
TGTGCCAGCAGCTTAGCGAGCGGGGGGGCATGGGATACGCAGTATTTT
CASSLASGGAWDTQYF
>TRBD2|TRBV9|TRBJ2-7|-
TGTGCCAGCAGCCTGGGACTAGCGGGAGTTGACGAGCAGTACTTC
CASSLGLAGVDEQYF
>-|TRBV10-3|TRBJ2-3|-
TGTGCCATCAAGATCTTGGCTAGCACAGATACGCAGTATTTT
CAIKILASTDTQYF
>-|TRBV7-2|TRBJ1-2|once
TGTGCCAGCAGCGAACAGGCCGGGGATGGCTACACCTTC
CASSEQAGDGYTF
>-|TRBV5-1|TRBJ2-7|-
TGCGCCAGCAGCTCGACACTTAGTGGACAGATCTTCTCCTACGAGCAGTACTTC
CASSSTLSGQIFSYEQYF
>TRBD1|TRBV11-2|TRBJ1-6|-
TGTGCCAGCAGCTTAGGCGGGACAGCTAATTCACCCCTCCACTTT
CASSLGGTANSPLHF
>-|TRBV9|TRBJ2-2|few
TGTGCCAGCAAAATTCAGGACGACACCGGGGAGCTGTTTTTT
CASKIQDDTGELFF
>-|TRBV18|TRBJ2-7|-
TGTGCCAGCTCACCACCCTCTGGGCCGTCCTACGAGCAGTACTTC
CASSPPSGPSYEQYF
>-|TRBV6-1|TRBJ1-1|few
TGTGCCAGCAGTGAACTAACAGGGTGGGGCACTGAAGCTTTCTTT
CASSELTGWGTEAFF
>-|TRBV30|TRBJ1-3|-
TGTGCCTGGAGTGTCGGTGGAAACACCATATATTTT
CAWSVGGNTIYF
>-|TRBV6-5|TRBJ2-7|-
TGTGCCAGCAGTTATAATCCAGGCGGCAGCTCCTACGAGCAGTACTTC
CASSYNPGGSSYEQYF
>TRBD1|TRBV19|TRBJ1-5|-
TGTGCCAGTAGTTCTCGGACAGGGGGTAGCAATCAGCCCCAGCATTTT
CASSSRTGGSNQPQHF
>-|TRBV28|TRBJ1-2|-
TGTGCCAGCAGTCCCGACAGCATCTATGGCTACACCTTC
CASSPDSIYGYTF
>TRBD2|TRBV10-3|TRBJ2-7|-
TGTGCCATCAGTGAGCTCCCCCAGCGGGAGGGGTACGAGCAGTACTTC
CAISELPQREGYEQYF
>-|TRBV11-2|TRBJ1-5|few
TGTGCCAGCAGCTTAGTTCCCGATCAGCCCCAGCATTTT
CASSLVPDQPQHF
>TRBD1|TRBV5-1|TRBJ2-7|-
TGCGCCAGCAGCTTAACAGGGGCGGAATACGAGCAGTACTTC
CASSLTGAEYEQYF
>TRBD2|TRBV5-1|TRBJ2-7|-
TGCGCCAGCAGCCCGGGACTATCCTACGAGCAGTACTTC
CASSPGLSYEQYF
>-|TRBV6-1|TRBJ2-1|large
TGTGCCAGCAGTGAGAAATCGGGATCCTACAATGAGCAGTTCTTC
CASSEKSGSYNEQFF
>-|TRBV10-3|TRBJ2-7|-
TGTGCCATCAGTGAGCTGGACAGCTCCTACGAGCAGTACTTC
CAISELDSSYEQYF
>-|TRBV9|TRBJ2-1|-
TGTGCCAGCAGCCCTCGGACTACCTACAATGAGCAGTTCTTC
CASSPRTTYNEQFF
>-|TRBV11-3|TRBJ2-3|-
TGTGCCAGCAGCTTAAGTGGTGGGCACGGCACAGATACGCAGTATTTT
CASSLSGGHGTDTQYF